This section outlines one T cell receptor (beta chain) sequence together with its context. The target antigen is unknown. One end of the junction fails to match germline, which may point to a read error. Other DNA sequences of this sample code for an identical CDR3. These data originate in a study of brain metastases from non-small cell lung cancer. Study-wide results and limits: Compared with primary tumors, brain metastases showed less T-cell infiltration. Brain metastases shared most TCR repertoire with primaries, with sparse T cells.

Libraries were prepared by immunoSEQ multiplex PCR; TCRdb keeps only in-frame clonotypes and omits some of them. Among around 2,700 clones listed, 65% to 90% were seen once. Germline CDR1 SGHKS, CDR2 YYEKEE (reference sequence). The CDR3 extends over 17 amino acids. Sequences were obtained from primary lung tumor tissue. The chain has TRBV5-5 and TRBJ2-3; TRBD2 matches 8 bases. This TCR was sampled from a donor at least 40 years old with non-small cell lung cancer. CDR3 in amino acids: CASSPQGLAGFTDTQYF. As DNA, the CDR3 is TGTGCTAGCAGCCCACAGGGCCTAGCGGGTTTCACAGATACGCAGTATTTT.